A single sample gave rise to the 25 T cell receptor beta chains below, sequenced in a study of blood T cell repertoires in COVID-19. Repertoires were generated with immunoSEQ multiplex PCR, while TCRdb's copy carries only in-frame clones and drops some. The sample has approximately 170,000 clones, 88% seen once. Input material: peripheral blood. All receptors come from a man in his forties or fifties who had recovered from COVID-19.

V is TRBV9 and J is TRBJ1-6; possible D gene TRBD1, 6 bases. Trimming took off 4 bases at V and 6 bases at J, with 11 bases between the two ends. This CDR3 has 14 amino acids. CDR1 and CDR2 from the germline V gene are SGDLS and YYNGEE. CDR3 nucleotide sequence: TGTGCCAGCAGCTTGGACAGCACTAATTCACCCCTCCACTTT. Encoded protein: CASSLDSTNSPLHF.

V gene TRBV5-4 combines with J gene TRBJ2-2; 7 bases are shared with TRBD2. V gave up 3 bases and J gave up 6 bases; unmatched junction bases: 5. The CDR3 is 14 residues long. CDR1 and CDR2 from the germline V gene are SGHNT and YYREEE (reference sequence). In DNA, the CDR3 is TGTGCCAGCAGCTCGGGGAGGGCACCCGGGGAGCTGTTTTTT. This translates into CASSSGRAPGELFF.

V and J are TRBV25-1 and TRBJ1-2, with TRBD1 as a possible D gene (5 bases). V was clipped by 8 bases and J by 8 bases, with 27 bases between them. Germline CDR1 is MGHDK and CDR2 is SYGVNS. This CDR3 comprises 16 residues. CDR3 sequence: CASYENQRGPGTGYTF. DNA for the CDR3: TGTGCCAGCTACGAGAATCAAAGGGGTCCAGGCACGGGCTACACCTTC.

This clone was seen a single time. CDR3 in DNA: TGTGCCAGCAGCAGGGACTGGGAATATGGCTACACCTTC. Residues: CASSRDWEYGYTF. This chain connects TRBV7-2 to TRBJ1-2; tentatively, D is TRBD1 (5 bases). This CDR3 region has 13 residues. Trimming removed 5 bases from V and 5 bases from J, with 12 bases in between. Germline values: CDR1 SGHTA, CDR2 FQGNSA.

The chain carries TRBV7-6 and TRBJ2-7; D perhaps matches TRBD2 (6 bases). V shed 1 base and J shed 7 bases, with 17 bases lying between them. From germline, CDR1 is SGHVS and CDR2 FNYEAQ. This CDR3 is built from 15 residues. The CDR3 spells CASSLGGVNLGEQYF. The CDR3 coding sequence is TGTGCCAGCAGCTTAGGCGGGGTAAATTTGGGAGAGCAGTACTTC.

CDR3 sequence: CASSERGRSQETQYF. In DNA, the CDR3 is TGTGCCAGCAGTGAAAGGGGCAGGTCCCAAGAGACCCAGTACTTC. The gene calls are TRBV6-1 and TRBJ2-5; possible D gene TRBD1, 5 bases. The CDR3 has 15 residues. Germline CDR1 and CDR2: MNHNS and SASEGT. V was pared by 2 bases and J by 1 base, with 11 bases between.

The chain employs TRBV5-4 and TRBJ2-7; D gene unclear. Trimming cost V 0 bases and J 1 base, with 5 bases left between them. Looked up from germline, CDR1 is SGHNT and CDR2 is YYREEE (reference sequence). CDR3 size: 13 residues. The CDR3 reads CASSLEHSYEQYF. The CDR3 DNA is TGTGCCAGCAGCTTGGAGCATTCCTACGAGCAGTACTTC.

The chain recombines TRBV6-5 with TRBJ2-1; 7 positions match TRBD1. Trimming at V came to 5 bases and at J to 9 bases, leaving 4 bases not matched to a gene. The germline CDR1 and CDR2 sequences are MNHEY and SVGAGI. The CDR3 contains 12 residues. The CDR3 region is CASSRQGAEQFF. The CDR3 DNA sequence: TGTGCCAGCAGTAGACAGGGCGCTGAGCAGTTCTTC.

The genes are TRBV3-1 (or the pseudogene TRBV3-2) and TRBJ1-6, with TRBD1 identical over 9 bases. The CDR3 consists of 16 residues. V trimming: 1 base; J trimming: 7 bases; junction bases outside the gene matches: 5. Per germline, CDR1 LGHDT and CDR2 YNNKEL (reference sequence). The CDR3 DNA reads TGTGCCAGCAGCCAAGGGGACAGGGCGTGGAATTCACCCCTCCACTTT. Its protein product is CASSQGDRAWNSPLHF.

The chain links TRBV5-4 to TRBJ2-2; maybe TRBD2 (5 bases). The CDR3 has 16 residues. Trimming stripped 0 bases from V and 2 bases from J, with 11 bases between. Germline V lookup: CDR1 SGHNT, CDR2 YYREEE (reference sequence). The CDR3 loop is CASSLGPGINTGELFF. The CDR3 DNA sequence: TGTGCCAGCAGCTTGGGGCCGGGGATAAACACCGGGGAGCTGTTTTTT.

The chain carries TRBV7-9 and TRBJ2-3; 7 nucleotides agree with TRBD2. The CDR3 has 14 residues. The V and J ends lost 8 bases and 2 bases, in that order; junction bases with no gene match: 7. Germline V gives CDR1 SEHNR, CDR2 FQNEAQ (reference sequence). DNA of the CDR3: TGTGCCAGCGTAGCGGGCGGATCCACAGATACGCAGTATTTT. Translated, it gives CASVAGGSTDTQYF.

The chain is built from TRBV27 and TRBJ2-1; 11 bases are a match to TRBD1. With V trimmed by 10 bases and J by 8 bases, 4 bases remained unmatched. From germline, CDR1 is MNHEY and CDR2 SMNVEV (reference sequence). This CDR3 is 12 amino acids long. CDR3 coding DNA: TGTGCCACTATGGACAGGGGGCATGAGCAGTTCTTC. It translates to CATMDRGHEQFF.

The chain employs TRBV18 and TRBJ2-2, with D unresolved. Between the trimmed V and J ends, which lost 1 base and 0 bases, there was a span of 6 bases. Germline V gene sequence: CDR1 KGHSH, CDR2 LQKENI. The CDR3 covers 15 residues. This chain's CDR3 is CASSPRPTNTGELFF. The CDR3, as DNA: TGTGCCAGCTCACCACGGCCAACGAACACCGGGGAGCTGTTTTTT.

The chain joins TRBV5-1 to TRBJ2-1, with a tentative D call TRBD1 (5 bases). Germline values: CDR1 SGHRS, CDR2 YFSETQ. Trimming pared 3 bases from V and 0 bases from J, leaving 16 bases between. This CDR3 has 17 amino acids. Here the CDR3 reads CASSWPQTVSSYNEQFF. The CDR3 coding sequence is TGCGCCAGCAGCTGGCCCCAGACAGTCAGCTCCTACAATGAGCAGTTCTTC.

CDR3 coding DNA: TGTGCCAGCTCACGAGGCGACTCTAATGAAAAACTGTTTTTT. Amino acid sequence: CASSRGDSNEKLFF. The rearrangement uses TRBV18 and TRBJ1-4; the D is unclear. Trimming took off 4 bases at V and 3 bases at J, with 9 bases between the two ends. From germline, CDR1 is KGHSH and CDR2 LQKENI. The length of the CDR3 is 14 residues.

CDR3 DNA sequence: TGCAGTGGTCACCGGGACAATGAGCAGTTCTTC. This gives the protein CSGHRDNEQFF. The gene calls are TRBV20-1 and TRBJ2-1; D not certain. V was pared by 7 bases and J by 5 bases, with 9 bases between. Per germline, CDR1 DFQATT and CDR2 SNEGSKA (reference sequence). The length of the CDR3 is 11 residues.

The chain employs TRBV30 and TRBJ2-6; D call uncertain. In germline, CDR1 is GTSNPN, CDR2 SVGIG (reference sequence). The germline V and J ends were trimmed by 2 bases and 4 bases, with 3 bases remaining between them. The CDR3 consists of 12 residues. As DNA, the CDR3 is TGTGCCTGGAGTCCAGGGGCCAACGTCCTGACTTTC. Its protein is CAWSPGANVLTF. Combining the CDR3 with reference TRBV30 and TRBJ2-6 gives the whole variable domain SQTIHQWPATLVQPVGSPLSLECTVEGTSNPNLYWYRQAAGRGLQLLFYSVGIGQISSEVPQNLSASRPQDRQFILSSKKLLLSDSGFYLCAWSPGANVLTFGAGSRLTVL.

The rearrangement links TRBV5-1 to TRBJ2-3, with TRBD2 matching over 7 bases. The CDR3 has 18 residues. Losses at the gene ends were 5 bases for V and 0 bases for J; bases not matched to a gene: 15. The germline V gene encodes CDR1 SGHRS and CDR2 YFSETQ. The CDR3 region has the DNA TGCGCCAGCAGGGATTCCGGGACTACTAGAATTAGCACAGATACGCAGTATTTT. The encoded protein is CASRDSGTTRISTDTQYF.

The V and J genes are TRBV6-1 and TRBJ1-5; D perhaps matches TRBD1 (6 bases). From germline, CDR1 is MNHNS and CDR2 SASEGT. Trimming cost V 0 bases and J 3 bases, with 12 bases left between them. This CDR3 has 16 residues. As DNA, the CDR3 is TGTGCCAGCAGTGAAGCTGGGGGCGAGATCAATCAGCCCCAGCATTTT. Its translation is CASSEAGGEINQPQHF.

The V gene is TRBV27, the J gene TRBJ2-5, with 7 bases that match TRBD2. From germline, CDR1 is MNHEY and CDR2 SMNVEV (reference sequence). This CDR3 is 16 amino acids long. The trim removed 1 base at V and 0 bases at J, leaving 5 bases unmatched. The CDR3 loop is CASSLLWGGDQETQYF. The CDR3 DNA sequence: TGTGCCAGCAGTTTATTATGGGGAGGGGACCAAGAGACCCAGTACTTC.

The genes are TRBV20-1 and TRBJ1-5; unclear D gene. Trimming shortened V by 4 bases and J by 5 bases, and 6 bases separated the two germline ends. The CDR3 is made up of 11 amino acids. Germline CDR1 DFQATT, CDR2 SNEGSKA (reference sequence). The CDR3 nucleotides read TGCAGTGCTACCGGAGATCAGCCCCAGCATTTT. Amino acids: CSATGDQPQHF.

The rearrangement joins TRBV5-1 to TRBJ1-6; tentatively, D is TRBD1 (5 bases). V gave up 0 bases and J gave up 6 bases, with 10 bases separating them. This CDR3 spans 15 amino acids. Per germline, CDR1 SGHRS and CDR2 YFSETQ. CDR3 nucleotide sequence: TGCGCCAGCAGCTTGGATGGGGCGCGTAATTCACCCCTCCACTTT. Protein product: CASSLDGARNSPLHF.

The chain recombines TRBV2 with TRBJ2-7; unclear D gene. With 6 bases removed from V and 3 bases from J, the gap between germline ends came to 12 bases. There are 13 residues in the CDR3. Germline assignment: CDR1 SNHLY and CDR2 FYNNEI. CDR3 sequence (DNA): TGTGCCAGCAGGGGTGCCAGACACTACGAGCAGTACTTC. As protein: CASRGARHYEQYF.

J is TRBJ2-3 and V is TRBV19; 11 nucleotides align to TRBD2. This CDR3 is built from 16 residues. Unmatched junction bases numbered 4, after V lost 2 bases and J lost 3 bases. CDR1 is LNHDA, CDR2 SQIVND, per germline (reference sequence). DNA of the CDR3: TGTGCCAGTAGTATATATAGCGGGAGGGTAACAGATACGCAGTATTTT. Its translation: CASSIYSGRVTDTQYF.

This sequence joins TRBV9 and TRBJ1-1; tentative D call: TRBD1 (5 bases). CDR3 length equals 13 residues. The germline V gene encodes CDR1 SGDLS and CDR2 YYNGEE. The V end was cut by 3 bases, the J end by 3 bases, with 9 bases between. As DNA, the CDR3 is TGTGCCAGCAGCGCTGCGGGGGACACTGAAGCTTTCTTT. Residues: CASSAAGDTEAFF. Drawing the rest from reference TRBV9 and TRBJ1-1, the complete variable domain is DSGVTQTPKHLITATGQRVTLRCSPRSGDLSVYWYQQSLDQGLQFLIQYYNGEERAKGNILERFSAQQFPDLHSELNLSSLELGDSALYFCASSAAGDTEAFFGQGTRLTVV.